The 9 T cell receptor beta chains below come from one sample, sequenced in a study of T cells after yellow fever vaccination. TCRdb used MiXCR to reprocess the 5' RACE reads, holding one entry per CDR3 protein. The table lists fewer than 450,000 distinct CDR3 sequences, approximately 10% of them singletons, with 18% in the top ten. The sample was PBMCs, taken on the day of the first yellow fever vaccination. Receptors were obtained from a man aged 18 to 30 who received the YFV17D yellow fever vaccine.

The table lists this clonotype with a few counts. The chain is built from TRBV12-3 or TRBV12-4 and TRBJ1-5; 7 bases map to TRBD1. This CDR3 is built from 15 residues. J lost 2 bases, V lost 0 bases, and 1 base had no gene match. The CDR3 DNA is TGTGCCAGCAGTTTAGCGAGGGGGCGCAATCAGCCCCAGCATTTT. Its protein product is CASSLARGRNQPQHF.

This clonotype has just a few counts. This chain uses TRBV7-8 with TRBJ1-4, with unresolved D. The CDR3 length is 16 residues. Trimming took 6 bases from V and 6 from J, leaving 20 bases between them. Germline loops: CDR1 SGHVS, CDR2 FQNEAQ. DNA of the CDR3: TGTGCCAGCAGTAGTCAGTGGAAAATCTGGGATGAAAAACTGTTTTTT. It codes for CASSSQWKIWDEKLFF.

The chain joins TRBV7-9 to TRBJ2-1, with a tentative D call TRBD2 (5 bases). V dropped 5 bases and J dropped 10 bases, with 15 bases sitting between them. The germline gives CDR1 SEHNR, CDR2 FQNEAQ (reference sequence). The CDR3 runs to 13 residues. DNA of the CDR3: TGTGCCAGCAGCACCCCTTTCGGGAAGGAGCAGTTCTTC. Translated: CASSTPFGKEQFF.

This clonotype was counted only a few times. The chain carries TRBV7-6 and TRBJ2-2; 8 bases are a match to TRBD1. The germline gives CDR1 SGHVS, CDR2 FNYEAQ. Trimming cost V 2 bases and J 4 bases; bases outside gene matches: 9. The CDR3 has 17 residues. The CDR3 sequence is CASSLLGRTGSTGELFF. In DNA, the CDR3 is TGTGCCAGCAGCTTATTGGGTCGGACAGGGTCCACCGGGGAGCTGTTTTTT.

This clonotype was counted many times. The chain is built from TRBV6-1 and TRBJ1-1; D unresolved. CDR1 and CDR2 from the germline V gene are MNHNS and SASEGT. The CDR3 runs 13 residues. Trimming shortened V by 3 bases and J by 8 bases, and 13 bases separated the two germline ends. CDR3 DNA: TGTGCCAGCAGTGAGGTGCTGGGGTGGGAAGCTTTCTTT. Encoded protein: CASSEVLGWEAFF.

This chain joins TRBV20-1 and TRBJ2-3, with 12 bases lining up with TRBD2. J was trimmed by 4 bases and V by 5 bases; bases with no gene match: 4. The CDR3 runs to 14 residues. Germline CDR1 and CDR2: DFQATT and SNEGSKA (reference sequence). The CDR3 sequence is CSAPSGGASDTQYF. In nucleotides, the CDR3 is TGCAGTGCTCCTAGCGGGGGGGCCTCAGATACGCAGTATTTT.

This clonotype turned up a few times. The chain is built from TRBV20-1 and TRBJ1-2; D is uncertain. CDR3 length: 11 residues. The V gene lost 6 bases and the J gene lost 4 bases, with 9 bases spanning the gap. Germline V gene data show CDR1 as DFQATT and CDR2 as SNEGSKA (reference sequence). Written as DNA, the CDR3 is TGCAGTGCCTTTAACAGCTATGGCTACACCTTC. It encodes CSAFNSYGYTF.

Written as DNA, the CDR3 is TGTGCCATTAGAAGGGAGTCGACCGGCGTCCTGACTTTC. Its protein product is CAIRRESTGVLTF. J is TRBJ2-6 and V is TRBV2; perhaps TRBD2 as D (5 bases). Germline assignment: CDR1 SNHLY and CDR2 FYNNEI. The CDR3 consists of 13 residues. Trimming took 10 bases from V and 12 from J, leaving 19 bases between them.

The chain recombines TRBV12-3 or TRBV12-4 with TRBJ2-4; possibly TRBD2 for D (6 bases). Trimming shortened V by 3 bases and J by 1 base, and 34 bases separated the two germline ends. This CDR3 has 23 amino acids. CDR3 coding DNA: TGTGCCAGCAGTTTCCAAATATGTCCCCGGAATTCACCAAGCAGCGGGGCCAAAAACATTCAGTACTTC. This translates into CASSFQICPRNSPSSGAKNIQYF.